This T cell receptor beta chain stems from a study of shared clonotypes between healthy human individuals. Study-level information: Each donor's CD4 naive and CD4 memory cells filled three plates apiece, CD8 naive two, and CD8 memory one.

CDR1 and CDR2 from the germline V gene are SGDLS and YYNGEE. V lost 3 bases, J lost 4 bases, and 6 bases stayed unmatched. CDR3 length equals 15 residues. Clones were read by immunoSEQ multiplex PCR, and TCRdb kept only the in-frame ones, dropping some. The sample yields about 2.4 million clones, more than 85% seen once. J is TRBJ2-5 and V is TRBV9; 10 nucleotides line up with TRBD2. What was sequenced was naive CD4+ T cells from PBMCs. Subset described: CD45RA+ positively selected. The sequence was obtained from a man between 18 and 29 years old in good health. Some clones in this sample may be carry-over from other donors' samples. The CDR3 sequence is CASSGASGSRETQYF. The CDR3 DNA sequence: TGTGCCAGCAGCGGTGCTAGCGGGAGTCGAGAGACCCAGTACTTC.